A single sample gave rise to the 3 T cell receptor beta chains below, sequenced in a study of blood T cell repertoires in COVID-19. Clones were read by immunoSEQ multiplex PCR, and TCRdb kept only the in-frame ones, dropping some. The sample contains about 100,000 clones, around 88% of which appear only once. The sequenced sample was peripheral blood. These receptors were taken from a human donor in a cohort sampled during active COVID-19.

The V gene is TRBV10-3, the J gene TRBJ2-2; 7 bases agree with TRBD2. The germline V gene has CDR1 ENHRY and CDR2 SYGVKD. This CDR3 spans 16 amino acids. V gave up 2 bases and J gave up 4 bases; unmatched junction bases: 7. The DNA for the CDR3 is TGTGCCATCAGTGAGCAGCGGGGCCAGAGCACCGGGGAGCTGTTTTTT. This codes for CAISEQRGQSTGELFF.

J is TRBJ2-7 and V is TRBV30; D is unresolved. The CDR3 runs 11 residues. Germline V gene data show CDR1 as GTSNPN and CDR2 as SVGIG (reference sequence). Between the trimmed V and J ends, which lost 3 bases and 2 bases, there was a span of 5 bases. The CDR3 DNA reads TGTGCCTGGAGGGCCCCCTACGAGCAGTACTTC. This encodes CAWRAPYEQYF. The whole variable domain, filled in from reference TRBV30 and TRBJ2-7, reads SQTIHQWPATLVQPVGSPLSLECTVEGTSNPNLYWYRQAAGRGLQLLFYSVGIGQISSEVPQNLSASRPQDRQFILSSKKLLLSDSGFYLCAWRAPYEQYFGPGTRLTVT.

The rearrangement joins TRBV12-3 or TRBV12-4 to TRBJ2-3, with D perhaps TRBD2 (5 bases). CDR3 length: 12 amino acids. Deletions cut 6 bases from V and 5 bases from J, with 9 bases between. Written as DNA, the CDR3 is TGTGCCAGCAGCTACGGACTAGATACGCAGTATTTT. This gives the protein CASSYGLDTQYF.